A selection of T cell receptor beta chains follows, all from one sample in a study of early T cells in non-severe SARS-CoV-2 infection. MiXCR, run by TCRdb on the 5' RACE reads, gives a single entry per CDR3 protein. The table has about 55,000 distinct CDR3 sequences, 14% to 15% seen once. The sequenced sample was whole blood, obtained at baseline. These receptors were collected from an adult who was a healthcare worker with PCR-confirmed SARS-CoV-2 infection or an uninfected control (not recorded which). Each CDR3 is given with its conserved first and last residue. The D gene is left open where the match is weak. Size tells how often a clone was seen (once, few, many) or the class of an expanded clone, and some rows leave it out.

v_gene: TRBV21-1
d_gene: .
abundance: few
j_gene: TRBJ2-5
CDR3aa: CASSKVVQPQETQYF
CDR3nt: TGTGCCAGCAGCAAAGTGGTCCAGCCCCAAGAGACCCAGTACTTC

v_gene: TRBV20-1
d_gene: .
abundance: few
j_gene: TRBJ2-5
CDR3aa: CSANQETQYF
CDR3nt: TGCAGTGCTAACCAAGAGACCCAGTACTTC

v_gene: TRBV5-4
d_gene: TRBD2
abundance: .
j_gene: TRBJ2-7
CDR3aa: CASSLLASGGANEQYF
CDR3nt: TGTGCCAGCAGCTTGTTAGCTAGCGGGGGGGCCAACGAGCAGTACTTC

v_gene: TRBV7-9
d_gene: .
abundance: few
j_gene: TRBJ1-2
CDR3aa: CASSPDGTRTRGYTF
CDR3nt: TGTGCCAGCAGCCCCGACGGGACGCGGACGAGGGGCTACACCTTC

v_gene: TRBV29-1
d_gene: .
abundance: many
j_gene: TRBJ2-1
CDR3aa: CSVEDLTDTYNEQFF
CDR3nt: TGCAGCGTTGAAGATCTGACGGATACCTACAATGAGCAGTTCTTC

v_gene: TRBV19
d_gene: .
abundance: .
j_gene: TRBJ2-7
CDR3aa: CASSSGVNYEQYF
CDR3nt: TGTGCCAGTAGTAGCGGGGTAAACTACGAGCAGTACTTC

v_gene: TRBV20-1
d_gene: .
abundance: .
j_gene: TRBJ1-2
CDR3aa: CSASPYNRDGYTF
CDR3nt: TGCAGTGCTAGCCCATATAACAGGGATGGCTACACCTTC

v_gene: TRBV19
d_gene: TRBD2
abundance: few
j_gene: TRBJ2-7
CDR3aa: CASSIVSSGRTYEQYF
CDR3nt: TGTGCCAGTAGTATAGTGTCTAGCGGGAGGACCTACGAGCAGTACTTC

v_gene: TRBV5-1
d_gene: .
abundance: few
j_gene: TRBJ1-5
CDR3aa: CASSLEPEQPQHF
CDR3nt: TGCGCCAGCAGCCTCGAACCTGAACAGCCCCAGCATTTT

v_gene: TRBV18
d_gene: .
abundance: many
j_gene: TRBJ1-2
CDR3aa: CASSQTAEYGYTF
CDR3nt: TGTGCCAGCTCACAAACGGCGGAATATGGCTACACCTTC

v_gene: TRBV14
d_gene: .
abundance: few
j_gene: TRBJ2-4
CDR3aa: CASSQHKNIQYF
CDR3nt: TGTGCCAGCAGCCAGCACAAAAACATTCAGTACTTC

v_gene: TRBV20-1
d_gene: TRBD1
abundance: .
j_gene: TRBJ1-1
CDR3aa: CSAPGQAVAFF
CDR3nt: TGCAGTGCTCCCGGACAGGCTGTAGCTTTCTTT

v_gene: TRBV5-5
d_gene: TRBD1
abundance: .
j_gene: TRBJ2-7
CDR3aa: CASSSGGTGVNEQYF
CDR3nt: TGTGCCAGCAGCTCCGGAGGGACAGGGGTTAACGAGCAGTACTTC

v_gene: TRBV7-2
d_gene: TRBD1
abundance: .
j_gene: TRBJ2-7
CDR3aa: CASSAGQGPYEQYF
CDR3nt: TGTGCCAGCAGCGCTGGACAGGGTCCCTACGAGCAGTACTTC

v_gene: TRBV11-2
d_gene: .
abundance: once
j_gene: TRBJ2-3
CDR3aa: CASSSQLSTDTQYF
CDR3nt: TGTGCCAGCAGCTCTCAACTGAGCACAGATACGCAGTATTTT

v_gene: TRBV7-9
d_gene: .
abundance: many
j_gene: TRBJ2-1
CDR3aa: CASTQGSGSHEQFF
CDR3nt: TGTGCCAGCACCCAAGGGTCGGGTTCCCATGAGCAGTTCTTC

v_gene: TRBV28
d_gene: .
abundance: .
j_gene: TRBJ1-2
CDR3aa: CASTPRGHGYTF
CDR3nt: TGTGCCAGCACCCCGAGGGGCCATGGCTACACCTTC

v_gene: TRBV28
d_gene: TRBD2
abundance: .
j_gene: TRBJ2-5
CDR3aa: CASNRGLAGDQETQYF
CDR3nt: TGTGCCAGCAACCGGGGACTAGCGGGGGACCAAGAGACCCAGTACTTC

v_gene: TRBV2
d_gene: .
abundance: few
j_gene: TRBJ2-1
CDR3aa: CASSKVISGHNEQFF
CDR3nt: TGTGCCAGCAGTAAGGTCATTAGCGGACACAATGAGCAGTTCTTC

v_gene: TRBV10-1
d_gene: TRBD1
abundance: many
j_gene: TRBJ2-3
CDR3aa: CASRPGQINTDTQYF
CDR3nt: TGCGCCAGCAGACCGGGACAGATCAACACAGATACGCAGTATTTT

v_gene: TRBV3-2
d_gene: .
abundance: once
j_gene: TRBJ2-2
CDR3aa: CASSQGGTGSTGELFF
CDR3nt: TGTGCCAGCAGCCAAGGGGGGACAGGGAGCACCGGGGAGCTGTTTTTT

v_gene: TRBV28
d_gene: .
abundance: many
j_gene: TRBJ2-2
CDR3aa: CASSLPRPWRNGGTGELFF
CDR3nt: TGTGCCAGCAGTTTACCCCGCCCGTGGCGGAATGGTGGGACCGGGGAGCTGTTTTTT